The source of this T cell receptor (beta chain) is a study of T cells in Graves' hyperthyroidism and ophthalmopathy. Study-level results: In validation, the model predicted ophthalmopathy. These predictions came a median about 6.5 months before onset.

From germline, CDR1 is MNHEY and CDR2 SMNVEV (reference sequence). The CDR3 extends over 13 amino acids. Trimming took 5 bases from V and 4 from J; bases not matched to a gene: 4. In this sample, this clonotype turned up many times. Its antigen is unidentified. It was RNA transcripts that yielded the amplified TCR beta CDR3 regions. The HTBI primer set served for first-round RT-PCR of the TCR CDR3. TCRdb reprocessed the multiplex PCR reads with MiXCR, giving one entry per CDR3 protein. The table lists approximately 400,000 distinct CDR3 sequences, 14% of them singletons, with roughly a fifth in the top ten.

Sequenced sample: blood. This rearrangement joins TRBV27 to TRBJ1-1; 7 bases map to TRBD1. The receptor's source is a woman between 25 and 40 years old with Graves' ophthalmopathy. CDR3 coding DNA: TGTGCCAGCAGTAAGGGGGCCAGCACTGAAGCTTTCTTT. As protein: CASSKGASTEAFF.